This TCR beta chain was profiled in a study of cytomegalovirus exposure and HLA in healthy donors. With 0 bases clipped from V and 6 bases from J, the junction kept 2 bases outside the gene matches. The CDR3 runs to 14 residues. Germline V gene data show CDR1 as SGHKS and CDR2 as YYEKEE (reference sequence). As for this clone: What it recognizes is unknown. In the same sample, other DNA sequences code for this CDR3.

The PCR ran on 60 Vbeta and 13 Jbeta primers. Profiling relied on immunoSEQ multiplex PCR, and the TCRdb table lists in-frame clones only, not all of them. The sample lists 110,000 to 150,000 clones, around 75% seen once, with 3% to 3.5% in the top ten. The study's findings and limits: Reports showed the classifier diagnosing cytomegalovirus status with high specificity and sensitivity. Productive status was seen about 87% or about 30% of the time for most TCR beta V segments in an earlier analysis.

The sample taken for sequencing was PBMCs. This TCR came from a man aged 35-49 years in good health and CMV-seronegative. The V call is TRBV5-5, the J call TRBJ1-4; 7 bases line up with TRBD1. The CDR3 protein is CASSLGQGDEKLFF. The CDR3 nucleotides are TGTGCCAGCAGCTTGGGACAGGGAGATGAAAAACTGTTTTTT.